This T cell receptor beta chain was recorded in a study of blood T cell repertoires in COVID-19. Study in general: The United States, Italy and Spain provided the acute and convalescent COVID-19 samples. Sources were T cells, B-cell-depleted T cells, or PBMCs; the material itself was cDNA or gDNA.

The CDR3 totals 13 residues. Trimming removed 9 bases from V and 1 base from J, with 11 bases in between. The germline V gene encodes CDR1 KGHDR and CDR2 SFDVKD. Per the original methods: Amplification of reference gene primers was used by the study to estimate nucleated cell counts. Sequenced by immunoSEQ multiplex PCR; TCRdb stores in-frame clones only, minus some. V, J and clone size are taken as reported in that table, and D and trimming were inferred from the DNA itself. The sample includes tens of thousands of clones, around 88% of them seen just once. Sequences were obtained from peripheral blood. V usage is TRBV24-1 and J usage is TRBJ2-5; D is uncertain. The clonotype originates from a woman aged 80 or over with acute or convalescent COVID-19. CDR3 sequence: CATAESSQETQYF. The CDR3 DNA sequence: TGTGCCACCGCGGAATCCTCCCAAGAGACCCAGTACTTC.